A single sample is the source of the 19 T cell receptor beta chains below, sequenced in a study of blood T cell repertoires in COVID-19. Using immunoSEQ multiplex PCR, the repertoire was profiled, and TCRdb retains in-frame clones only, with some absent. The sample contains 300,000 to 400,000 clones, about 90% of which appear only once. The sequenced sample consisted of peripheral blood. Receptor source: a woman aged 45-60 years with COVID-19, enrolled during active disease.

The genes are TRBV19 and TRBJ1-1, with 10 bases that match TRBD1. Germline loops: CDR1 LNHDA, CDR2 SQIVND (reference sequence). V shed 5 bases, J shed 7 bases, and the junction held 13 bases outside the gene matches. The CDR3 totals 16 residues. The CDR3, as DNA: TGTGCCAGTAGTGGACTCGGGACAGGGGAAGCGGGTGAAGCTTTCTTT. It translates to CASSGLGTGEAGEAFF.

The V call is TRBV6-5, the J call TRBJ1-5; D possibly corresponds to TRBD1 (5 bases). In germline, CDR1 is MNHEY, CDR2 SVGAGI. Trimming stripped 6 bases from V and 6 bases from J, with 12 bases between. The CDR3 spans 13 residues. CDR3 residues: CASSQGPGQPQHF. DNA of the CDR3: TGTGCCAGCAGCCAGGGTCCGGGTCAGCCCCAGCATTTT.

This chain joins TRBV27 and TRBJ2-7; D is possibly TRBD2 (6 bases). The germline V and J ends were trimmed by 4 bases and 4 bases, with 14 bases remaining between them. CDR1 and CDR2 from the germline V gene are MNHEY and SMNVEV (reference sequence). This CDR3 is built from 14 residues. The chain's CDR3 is CASSSLGSWYEQYF. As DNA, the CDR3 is TGTGCCAGCAGTTCCCTCGGGAGTTGGTACGAGCAGTACTTC.

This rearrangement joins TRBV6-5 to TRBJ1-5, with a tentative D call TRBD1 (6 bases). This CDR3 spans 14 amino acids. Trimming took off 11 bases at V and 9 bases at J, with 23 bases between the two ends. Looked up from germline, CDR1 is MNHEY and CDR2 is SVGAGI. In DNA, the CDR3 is TGTGCCTCAAGTCAGGACAGCAGCTTTCGGCCCCAGCATTTT. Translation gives CASSQDSSFRPQHF.

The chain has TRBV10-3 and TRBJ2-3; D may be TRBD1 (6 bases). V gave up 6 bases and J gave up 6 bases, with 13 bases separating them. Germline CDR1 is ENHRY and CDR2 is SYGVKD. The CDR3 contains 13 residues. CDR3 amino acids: CAIRDPRGDTQYF. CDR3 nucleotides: TGTGCCATCAGGGACCCTAGGGGGGATACGCAGTATTTT.

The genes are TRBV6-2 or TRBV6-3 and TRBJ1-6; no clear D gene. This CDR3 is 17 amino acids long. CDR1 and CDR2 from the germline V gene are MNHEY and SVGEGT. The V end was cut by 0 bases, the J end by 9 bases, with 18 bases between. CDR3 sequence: CASSYSHRTPGSSPLHF. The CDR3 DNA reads TGTGCCAGCAGTTACTCGCATAGAACCCCGGGAAGTTCACCCCTCCACTTT.

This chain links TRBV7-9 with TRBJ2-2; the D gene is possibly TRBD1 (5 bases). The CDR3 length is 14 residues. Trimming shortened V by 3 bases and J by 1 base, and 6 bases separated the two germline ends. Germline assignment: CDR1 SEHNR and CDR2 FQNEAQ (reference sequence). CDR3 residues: CASSFDRNTGELFF. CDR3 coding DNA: TGTGCCAGCAGCTTTGACAGGAACACCGGGGAGCTGTTTTTT.

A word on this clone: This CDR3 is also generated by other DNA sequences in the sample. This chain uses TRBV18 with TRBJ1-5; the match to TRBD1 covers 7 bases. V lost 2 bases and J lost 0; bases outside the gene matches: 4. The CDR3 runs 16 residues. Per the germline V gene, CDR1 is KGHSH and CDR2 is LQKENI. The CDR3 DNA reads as TGTGCCAGCTCACCAGACAGGGCGGATAGCAATCAGCCCCAGCATTTT. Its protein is CASSPDRADSNQPQHF. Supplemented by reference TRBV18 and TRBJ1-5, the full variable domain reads NAGVMQNPRHLVRRRGQEARLRCSPMKGHSHVYWYRQLPEEGLKFMVYLQKENIIDESGMPKERFSAEFPKEGPSILRIQQVVRGDSAAYFCASSPDRADSNQPQHFGDGTRLSIL.

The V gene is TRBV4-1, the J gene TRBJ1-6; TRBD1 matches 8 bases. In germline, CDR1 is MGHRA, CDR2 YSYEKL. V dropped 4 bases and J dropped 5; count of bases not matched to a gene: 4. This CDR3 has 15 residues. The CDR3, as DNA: TGCGCCAGCAGCCTACAGGGGGGAGATAATTCACCCCTCCACTTT. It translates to CASSLQGGDNSPLHF.

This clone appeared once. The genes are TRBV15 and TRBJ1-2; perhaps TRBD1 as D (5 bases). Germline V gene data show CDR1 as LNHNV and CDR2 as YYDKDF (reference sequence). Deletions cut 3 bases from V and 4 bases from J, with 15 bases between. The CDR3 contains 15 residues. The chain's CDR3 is CATSRGQKNPYGYTF. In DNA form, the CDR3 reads TGTGCCACCAGCAGGGGGCAAAAAAACCCCTATGGCTACACCTTC.

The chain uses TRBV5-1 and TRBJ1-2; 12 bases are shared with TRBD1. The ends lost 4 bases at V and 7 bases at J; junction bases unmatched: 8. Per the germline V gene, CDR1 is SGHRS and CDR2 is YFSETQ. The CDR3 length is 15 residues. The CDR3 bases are TGCGCCAGCAGCCCGCGGGGACAGGGGGCGTCTGGCTACACCTTC. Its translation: CASSPRGQGASGYTF.

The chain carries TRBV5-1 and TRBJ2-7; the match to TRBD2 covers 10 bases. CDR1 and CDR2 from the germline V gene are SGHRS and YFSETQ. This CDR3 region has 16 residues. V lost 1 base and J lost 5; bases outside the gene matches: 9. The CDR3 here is CASSLISGRPRDEQYF. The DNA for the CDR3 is TGCGCCAGCAGCTTGATTAGCGGGAGGCCGAGGGACGAGCAGTACTTC.

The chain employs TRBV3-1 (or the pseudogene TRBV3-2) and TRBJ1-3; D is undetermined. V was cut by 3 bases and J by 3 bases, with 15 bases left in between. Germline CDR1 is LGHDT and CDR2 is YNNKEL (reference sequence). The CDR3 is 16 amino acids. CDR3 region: CASSHRRWGGGNTIYF. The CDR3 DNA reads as TGTGCCAGCAGCCATAGAAGGTGGGGAGGTGGAAACACCATATATTTT.

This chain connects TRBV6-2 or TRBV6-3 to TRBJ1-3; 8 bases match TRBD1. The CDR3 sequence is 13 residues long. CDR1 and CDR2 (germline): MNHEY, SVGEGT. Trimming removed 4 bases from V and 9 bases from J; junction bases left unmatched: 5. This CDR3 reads CASSSRTGSTIYF. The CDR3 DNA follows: TGTGCCAGCAGTTCTCGGACAGGGAGCACCATATATTTT.

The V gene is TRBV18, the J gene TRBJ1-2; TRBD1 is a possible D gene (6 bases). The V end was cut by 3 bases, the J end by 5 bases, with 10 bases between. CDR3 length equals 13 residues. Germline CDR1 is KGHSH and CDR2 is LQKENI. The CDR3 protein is CASSPPQGYGYTF. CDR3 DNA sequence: TGTGCCAGCTCACCGCCACAGGGTTATGGCTACACCTTC.

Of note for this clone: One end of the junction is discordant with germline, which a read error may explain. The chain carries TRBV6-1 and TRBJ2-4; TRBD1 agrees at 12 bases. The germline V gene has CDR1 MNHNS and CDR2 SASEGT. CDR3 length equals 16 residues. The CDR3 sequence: CASNEPGQGAGNIQYF. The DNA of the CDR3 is TGTGCCAGCAATGAACCGGGACAGGGGGCGGGAAACATTCAGTACTTC.

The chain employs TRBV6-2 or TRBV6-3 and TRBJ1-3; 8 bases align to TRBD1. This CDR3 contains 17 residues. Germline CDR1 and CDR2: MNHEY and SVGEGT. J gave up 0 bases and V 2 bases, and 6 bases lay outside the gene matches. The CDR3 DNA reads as TGTGCCAGCAGTTACCTCGGGACAGGTCGCTCTGGAAACACCATATATTTT. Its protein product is CASSYLGTGRSGNTIYF.

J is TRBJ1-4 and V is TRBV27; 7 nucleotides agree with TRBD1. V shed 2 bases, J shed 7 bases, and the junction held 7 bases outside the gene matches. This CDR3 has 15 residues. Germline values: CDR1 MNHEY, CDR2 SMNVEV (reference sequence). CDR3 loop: CASSLKRRDSEKLFF. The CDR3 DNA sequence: TGTGCCAGCAGTTTAAAACGCCGGGACAGTGAAAAACTGTTTTTT.

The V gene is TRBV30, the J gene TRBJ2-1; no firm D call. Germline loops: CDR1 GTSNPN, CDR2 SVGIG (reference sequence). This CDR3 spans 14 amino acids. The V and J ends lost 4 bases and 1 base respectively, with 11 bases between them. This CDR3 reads CAWNLRWSYNEQFF. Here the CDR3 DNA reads TGTGCCTGGAACCTACGGTGGTCCTACAATGAGCAGTTCTTC.